These 16 T cell receptor beta chains were sequenced from one sample in a study of response to subunit inactivated influenza vaccine. From the RT-PCR reads, TCRdb called clonotypes with MiXCR, one entry per CDR3 protein. This table holds 860,000 or so distinct CDR3 sequences, about 20% found once. The sequencing here drew on PBMCs from blood, taken more than 4 days after vaccination. These receptors all come from a man between 45 and 60 years old who received an inactivated influenza vaccine.

The CDR3 here is CASSRSSGGAETQYF. As DNA, the CDR3 is TGTGCCAGCAGCCGGAGTAGCGGGGGGGCAGAGACCCAGTACTTC. The rearrangement joins TRBV7-2 to TRBJ2-5; 11 bases are shared with TRBD2. Looked up from germline, CDR1 is SGHTA and CDR2 is FQGNSA. V shed 5 bases, J shed 4 bases, and the junction held 6 bases outside the gene matches. The CDR3 consists of 15 residues.

V is TRBV20-1 and J is TRBJ2-5, with D possibly matching TRBD1 (5 bases). The V end was cut by 3 bases, the J end by 1 base, with 12 bases between. The CDR3 spans 14 residues. Germline loops: CDR1 DFQATT, CDR2 SNEGSKA (reference sequence). Here the CDR3 reads CSASDMGLQETQYF. The CDR3 DNA sequence: TGCAGTGCTAGCGACATGGGGCTCCAAGAGACCCAGTACTTC.

The chain combines TRBV18 with TRBJ1-2; D is ambiguous. This CDR3 spans 11 amino acids. Trimming took off 6 bases at V and 8 bases at J, with 10 bases between the two ends. CDR1 and CDR2 (germline): KGHSH, LQKENI. The CDR3 nucleotides are TGTGCCAGCTCCCCCGCGGAAGGCTACACCTTC. The encoded protein is CASSPAEGYTF.

The chain carries TRBV6-1 and TRBJ2-5, with 10 bases fitting TRBD2. Looked up from germline, CDR1 is MNHNS and CDR2 is SASEGT. CDR3 length: 14 amino acids. Trimming at V came to 3 bases and at J to 5 bases, leaving 3 bases not matched to a gene. Written as DNA, the CDR3 is TGTGCCAGCAGTGATAGCGGGGGGCGTGAGACCCAGTACTTC. Translation gives CASSDSGGRETQYF.

The rearrangement joins TRBV4-3 to TRBJ2-1; 7 nucleotides match TRBD2. CDR1 LGHNA and CDR2 YSLEER come from the germline V gene. This CDR3 is built from 13 residues. Trimming at V came to 2 bases and at J to 7 bases, leaving 2 bases not matched to a gene. CDR3 sequence: CASSQWGGNEQFF. CDR3 nucleotides: TGCGCCAGCAGCCAATGGGGAGGGAATGAGCAGTTCTTC.

The CDR3 here is CASSVGVGTGYETQYF. In nucleotides, the CDR3 is TGTGCCAGCAGCGTAGGAGTCGGGACAGGGTATGAGACCCAGTACTTC. The J gene is TRBJ2-5, the V gene TRBV9; 9 bases match TRBD1. Trimming removed 0 bases from V and 5 bases from J; junction bases left unmatched: 8. CDR3 length equals 16 residues. CDR1 is SGDLS, CDR2 YYNGEE, per germline.

This clonotype appeared a few times. The genes are TRBV11-2 and TRBJ2-3, with D perhaps TRBD1 (5 bases). V shed 2 bases and J shed 2 bases, with 11 bases lying between them. CDR3 length: 15 amino acids. Germline V gene data show CDR1 as SGHAT and CDR2 as FQNNGV. In DNA form, the CDR3 reads TGTGCCAGCAGCTTACGTGGACAACTCACAGATACGCAGTATTTT. Its translation is CASSLRGQLTDTQYF.

This clonotype was observed many times. V is TRBV7-2 and J is TRBJ2-7; D could derive from TRBD1 or TRBD2 (6 bases each). The CDR3 covers 13 residues. The V end was cut by 4 bases, the J end by 3 bases, with 10 bases between. Germline-derived CDR1 and CDR2 are SGHTA and FQGNSA. This chain's CDR3 is CASSSRGDYEQYF. CDR3 nucleotides: TGTGCCAGCAGCTCAAGGGGGGACTACGAGCAGTACTTC.

V usage is TRBV28 and J usage is TRBJ2-4; no reliable D call. V was pared by 5 bases and J by 1 base, with 12 bases between. The germline V gene has CDR1 MDHEN and CDR2 SYDVKM. The CDR3 length is 15 residues. The CDR3 is CASSDGGLAKNIQYF. Here the CDR3 DNA reads TGTGCCAGCAGTGACGGTGGGCTTGCCAAAAACATTCAGTACTTC.

This clonotype showed up many times. The rearrangement joins TRBV12-3 or TRBV12-4 to TRBJ1-5; 8 bases line up with TRBD1. After removal of 5 bases from V and 5 bases from J, the junction contained 11 bases not matched to a gene. The CDR3 is made up of 16 amino acids. The CDR3 nucleotides read TGTGCCAGCAGTCTCTACCGGGACAGGCCGCATCAGCCCCAGCATTTT. This translates into CASSLYRDRPHQPQHF.

The chain uses TRBV6-2 or TRBV6-3 and TRBJ2-7; tentatively, D is TRBD2 (5 bases). This CDR3 is built from 15 residues. The V gene's germline CDR1 is MNHEY and CDR2 SVGEGT. V gave up 4 bases and J gave up 2 bases, with 15 bases separating them. The CDR3 DNA reads as TGTGCCAGCAGTTCGTACACGGGATCTCCCTACGAGCAGTACTTC. Its translation: CASSSYTGSPYEQYF.

The rearrangement links TRBV20-1 to TRBJ2-3; 12 positions agree with TRBD2. Germline CDR1 DFQATT, CDR2 SNEGSKA (reference sequence). The CDR3 is made up of 17 amino acids. With V trimmed by 1 base and J by 1 base, 6 bases remained unmatched. The CDR3 loop reads CSARGPSGRAGTDTQYF. CDR3 bases: TGCAGTGCTAGAGGACCTAGCGGGAGGGCTGGCACAGATACGCAGTATTTT.

The chain employs TRBV7-9 and TRBJ2-7, with TRBD2 as a possible D gene (6 bases). This CDR3 spans 15 amino acids. CDR1 is SEHNR, CDR2 FQNEAQ, per germline (reference sequence). V shed 5 bases and J shed 2 bases, with 16 bases lying between them. The CDR3 DNA follows: TGTGCCAGCAGCATGACCGGGACTCCCACCTACGAGCAGTACTTC. Encoded protein: CASSMTGTPTYEQYF.

In its sample, this clonotype was seen many times. This chain joins TRBV12-3 or TRBV12-4 and TRBJ2-5; 9 nucleotides agree with TRBD1. V lost 6 bases and J lost 0; bases outside the gene matches: 8. The CDR3 is made up of 16 amino acids. Written as DNA, the CDR3 is TGTGCCAGCAGCGGACGGACAGGGGTGGACCAAGAGACCCAGTACTTC. Translation: CASSGRTGVDQETQYF.

The V gene is TRBV6-2 or TRBV6-3, the J gene TRBJ1-1; D is possibly TRBD1 (6 bases). The V end lost 2 bases, the J end lost 1 base, and 20 bases lay between the germline ends. This CDR3 has 18 residues. Germline values: CDR1 MNHEY, CDR2 SVGEGT. CDR3 DNA sequence: TGTGCCAGCAGTTACGTGATACGACAGGCCTCTTGGAACACTGAAGCTTTCTTT. Encoded protein: CASSYVIRQASWNTEAFF.

This clonotype was seen a few times. The gene calls are TRBV20-1 and TRBJ1-1; weak D call: TRBD1 (5 bases). The CDR3 runs to 14 residues. Trimming cost V 6 bases and J 4 bases, with 18 bases left between them. In germline, CDR1 is DFQATT, CDR2 SNEGSKA (reference sequence). The CDR3 bases are TGCAGTGCCCCCAGGGTGGATTTGGGCACTGAAGCTTTCTTT. Translation gives CSAPRVDLGTEAFF.